This is a list of T cell receptor beta chains from one sample in a study of monozygotic twins with inflammatory bowel disease. TCRdb reprocessed the 5' RACE reads, with one entry per CDR3 protein and no DNA. The table for this sample gives approximately 300,000 distinct CDR3 sequences. Sequenced sample: blood. Receptor source: a human donor with ulcerative colitis or Crohn's disease, or a healthy co-twin of an affected twin (not recorded which). Each CDR3 is given with its conserved first and last residue. Each record gives: J gene, V gene, CDR3 protein.

j_gene: TRBJ2-1; v_gene: TRBV20-1; CDR3aa: CSARTSANEQFF
j_gene: TRBJ1-2; v_gene: TRBV6-5; CDR3aa: CASSDSRTGGNYGYTF
j_gene: TRBJ2-5; v_gene: TRBV6-2/TRBV6-3; CDR3aa: CASSYAIGGGKETQYF
j_gene: TRBJ1-1; v_gene: TRBV9; CDR3aa: CASSDPGQRNTEAFF
j_gene: TRBJ2-1; v_gene: TRBV3-1; CDR3aa: CASSHEGEVRDEQFF
j_gene: TRBJ2-1; v_gene: TRBV5-8; CDR3aa: CASSLFRVLGSSYNEQFF
j_gene: TRBJ2-2; v_gene: TRBV6-2/TRBV6-3; CDR3aa: CASSSGANTGELFF
j_gene: TRBJ1-1; v_gene: TRBV24-1; CDR3aa: CATSDSDTEAFF
j_gene: TRBJ1-1; v_gene: TRBV3-1; CDR3aa: CASSQALPPSGAFF
j_gene: TRBJ2-7; v_gene: TRBV29-1; CDR3aa: CSVDPGTGTSYF
j_gene: TRBJ2-5; v_gene: TRBV6-1; CDR3aa: CASRAGSLQETQYF
j_gene: TRBJ2-7; v_gene: TRBV19; CDR3aa: CASSIRQGSDEQYF
j_gene: TRBJ2-7; v_gene: TRBV12-3/TRBV12-4; CDR3aa: CASSFSPGIYEQYF
j_gene: TRBJ1-5; v_gene: TRBV6-2/TRBV6-3; CDR3aa: CASSYSRPTGYQPQHF
j_gene: TRBJ1-2; v_gene: TRBV5-5; CDR3aa: CASSFRDTLTNYGYTF
j_gene: TRBJ2-3; v_gene: TRBV28; CDR3aa: CASQRTGTGVEDTQYF
j_gene: TRBJ2-7; v_gene: TRBV29-1; CDR3aa: CSVTRGLTYEQYF
j_gene: TRBJ2-1; v_gene: TRBV10-3; CDR3aa: CAISSRDGHNEQFF
j_gene: TRBJ1-3; v_gene: TRBV7-2; CDR3aa: CASSLGLGGNTIYF
j_gene: TRBJ1-6; v_gene: TRBV7-2; CDR3aa: CASSLQADSGNSPLHF
j_gene: TRBJ1-6; v_gene: TRBV5-1; CDR3aa: CASSLNPRDSYNSPLHF
j_gene: TRBJ2-7; v_gene: TRBV6-2/TRBV6-3; CDR3aa: CASSSRGLAEYEQYF
j_gene: TRBJ2-3; v_gene: TRBV7-2; CDR3aa: CASSVQGAGADTQYF
j_gene: TRBJ2-5; v_gene: TRBV28; CDR3aa: CASHHSQETQYF
j_gene: TRBJ2-7; v_gene: TRBV5-1; CDR3aa: CASSLAGGAYEQYF
j_gene: TRBJ2-7; v_gene: TRBV7-9; CDR3aa: CASSPGLAGGLYEQYF
j_gene: TRBJ2-7; v_gene: TRBV7-9; CDR3aa: CASSWTEYEQYF
j_gene: TRBJ2-7; v_gene: TRBV6-2/TRBV6-3; CDR3aa: CASSYRFTYEQYF
j_gene: TRBJ2-5; v_gene: TRBV27; CDR3aa: CASFSGGGETQYF
j_gene: TRBJ2-1; v_gene: TRBV7-2; CDR3aa: CASSPVLEQFF
j_gene: TRBJ1-1; v_gene: TRBV5-5; CDR3aa: CASSLLLGQKNTEAFF
j_gene: TRBJ1-6; v_gene: TRBV5-1; CDR3aa: CASSSSRNMRSPLHF
j_gene: TRBJ1-4; v_gene: TRBV7-9; CDR3aa: CASSLDARTNEKLFF
j_gene: TRBJ2-7; v_gene: TRBV7-9; CDR3aa: CASDELNSYEQYF
j_gene: TRBJ2-3; v_gene: TRBV11-2; CDR3aa: CASSLAQIRNAYF
j_gene: TRBJ2-3; v_gene: TRBV20-1; CDR3aa: CSARVLLAGGFADTQYF
j_gene: TRBJ2-6; v_gene: TRBV24-1; CDR3aa: CATSDISGANVLTF
j_gene: TRBJ2-1; v_gene: TRBV5-1; CDR3aa: CASSLGGNEQFF
j_gene: TRBJ2-7; v_gene: TRBV5-1; CDR3aa: CASSQDDEQYF
j_gene: TRBJ2-7; v_gene: TRBV3-1; CDR3aa: CASSRQKGYEQYF
j_gene: TRBJ1-2; v_gene: TRBV12-3/TRBV12-4; CDR3aa: CASSLQNGRDFYTF
j_gene: TRBJ2-5; v_gene: TRBV5-6; CDR3aa: CASSLYSGETQYF
j_gene: TRBJ2-2; v_gene: TRBV9; CDR3aa: CASSVRTGENAGELFF
j_gene: TRBJ2-5; v_gene: TRBV18; CDR3aa: CASSPGGQQETQYF
j_gene: TRBJ2-3; v_gene: TRBV4-2; CDR3aa: CASSQGNRGRTDTQYF
j_gene: TRBJ1-5; v_gene: TRBV6-5; CDR3aa: CASRRSKGPQHF
j_gene: TRBJ2-1; v_gene: TRBV6-6; CDR3aa: CASSYVGANEQFF
j_gene: TRBJ2-3; v_gene: TRBV18; CDR3aa: CASSPGQPTDTQYF
j_gene: TRBJ2-1; v_gene: TRBV24-1; CDR3aa: CATAGAGSGREVARHNEQFF